The rows below give T cell receptor beta chains drawn from one sample of a study of cytomegalovirus exposure and HLA in healthy donors. Profiled with immunoSEQ multiplex PCR; TCRdb holds only in-frame clones, not every one. Among approximately 170,000 clones, 80% were seen once, and the ten largest hold approximately 1.8%. Sample: PBMCs. The source of these receptors is a human donor in good health. Both conserved end residues are part of each CDR3. A D gene is named only where the DNA matches it firmly. The listing skips clone size in some rows; elsewhere it reads once, few, many or a size class.

DNA: TGTGCCACCAGCAGACGTCCGGACTCATGGGCAGATACGCAGTATTTT
CDR3: CATSRRPDSWADTQYF
length: 16
D: -
V: TRBV15
J: TRBJ2-3
size: -

DNA: TGCGCCAGCAGCCAAGAGGGAAGGGGCCATCAAGACGAGCAGTACTTC
CDR3: CASSQEGRGHQDEQYF
length: 16
D: -
V: TRBV4-1
J: TRBJ2-7
size: -

DNA: TGCGCCAGCAGTGACCCAGGTATGAACACTGAAGCTTTCTTT
CDR3: CASSDPGMNTEAFF
length: 14
D: -
V: TRBV10-2
J: TRBJ1-1
size: -

DNA: TGTGCCAGCCAAGGACAGGGTGGGTCCTATAATTCACCCCTCCACTTT
CDR3: CASQGQGGSYNSPLHF
length: 16
D: TRBD1
V: TRBV2
J: TRBJ1-6
size: -

DNA: TGTGCCAGCAGCGGATTGGGCAGGGAAGCTGGAAACACCATATATTTT
CDR3: CASSGLGREAGNTIYF
length: 16
D: -
V: TRBV9
J: TRBJ1-3
size: -

DNA: TGTGCCAGCAGTAAAGAGGGACAGCCCAATCAGCCCCAGCATTTT
CDR3: CASSKEGQPNQPQHF
length: 15
D: TRBD1
V: TRBV2
J: TRBJ1-5
size: few

DNA: TGTGCCAGCAGTCCTGCCGGGACAGGGAACACCGGGGAGCTGTTTTTT
CDR3: CASSPAGTGNTGELFF
length: 16
D: TRBD1
V: TRBV27
J: TRBJ2-2
size: few

DNA: TGCGCCAGCAGCTTGGGACAGGGAGCTAATGGGGGCTACACCTTC
CDR3: CASSLGQGANGGYTF
length: 15
D: TRBD1
V: TRBV5-1
J: TRBJ1-2
size: few

DNA: TGTGCCAGCAGTGTAGGCAGGGAAGGCCGTCAGCCCCAGCATTTT
CDR3: CASSVGREGRQPQHF
length: 15
D: -
V: TRBV6-1
J: TRBJ1-5
size: -

DNA: TGTGCCAGCAGCCTACTAGCCGGGGAGCTGTTTTTT
CDR3: CASSLLAGELFF
length: 12
D: -
V: TRBV5-8
J: TRBJ2-2
size: -

DNA: TGTGCCAGTAGTACCCCCGGGACAGGGATCCAGCCCCAGCATTTT
CDR3: CASSTPGTGIQPQHF
length: 15
D: TRBD1
V: TRBV19
J: TRBJ1-5
size: -

DNA: TGTGCCAGCAACATTGCGTGGGACAGCTCTCAAGAGACCCAGTACTTC
CDR3: CASNIAWDSSQETQYF
length: 16
D: TRBD1
V: TRBV5-6
J: TRBJ2-5
size: -

DNA: TGTGCCAGCAGTTTAACCGGGACAGGGGAATCACCCCTCCACTTT
CDR3: CASSLTGTGESPLHF
length: 15
D: TRBD1
V: TRBV7-9
J: TRBJ1-6
size: -

DNA: TGTGCCAGCAGCTTGGGCCGGGGAGCGTCTGTCACAGATACGCAGTATTTT
CDR3: CASSLGRGASVTDTQYF
length: 17
D: -
V: TRBV11-2
J: TRBJ2-3
size: few

DNA: TGTGCCAGCAGTGAGTGGACTAGCGGGAGGGAGCAGTTCTTC
CDR3: CASSEWTSGREQFF
length: 14
D: TRBD2
V: TRBV2
J: TRBJ2-1
size: -

DNA: TGCAGCGTTGTGTTATCCCCAGGGGGAATTGAAAAACTGTTTTTT
CDR3: CSVVLSPGGIEKLFF
length: 15
D: TRBD1
V: TRBV29-1
J: TRBJ1-4
size: few

DNA: TGCAGCGTTGATCCCGCAAGCGATCAAGAGACCCAGTACTTC
CDR3: CSVDPASDQETQYF
length: 14
D: -
V: TRBV29-1
J: TRBJ2-5
size: -

DNA: TGCGCCAGCAGCTCGGGCGCGGTCAGGGGGCCCTATGGCTACACCTTC
CDR3: CASSSGAVRGPYGYTF
length: 16
D: TRBD1
V: TRBV4-3
J: TRBJ1-2
size: -

DNA: TGTGCCAGCAGTGATGGGGAGGACACCGGGGAGCTGTTTTTT
CDR3: CASSDGEDTGELFF
length: 14
D: -
V: TRBV6-4
J: TRBJ2-2
size: few

DNA: TGTGCCAGCAGTCCAATACCGACAGTACACTATGGCTACACCTTC
CDR3: CASSPIPTVHYGYTF
length: 15
D: -
V: TRBV6-5
J: TRBJ1-2
size: -

DNA: TGTGCCAGCAGCCAAGACCTACTTACGCAGTATTTT
CDR3: CASSQDLLTQYF
length: 12
D: -
V: TRBV4-2
J: TRBJ2-3
size: -

DNA: TGTGCCAGTAGTTCACACAGGGTGTTGAACACAGATACGCAGTATTTT
CDR3: CASSSHRVLNTDTQYF
length: 16
D: -
V: TRBV19
J: TRBJ2-3
size: -

DNA: TGTGCCAGCTCTAATTCGCCCAATCAGCCCCAGCATTTT
CDR3: CASSNSPNQPQHF
length: 13
D: -
V: TRBV6-1
J: TRBJ1-5
size: few

DNA: TGTGCCAGCAGCTTCGATCCGGGAACCCAAGAGACCCAGTACTTC
CDR3: CASSFDPGTQETQYF
length: 15
D: -
V: TRBV11-2
J: TRBJ2-5
size: -

DNA: TGTGCCAGCAGTTTGGTACAGGGGTTCCACGAGCAGTACTTC
CDR3: CASSLVQGFHEQYF
length: 14
D: TRBD1
V: TRBV28
J: TRBJ2-7
size: -

DNA: TGTGCCAGCAGTTACCGACAGGGTAACACTGAAGCTTTCTTT
CDR3: CASSYRQGNTEAFF
length: 14
D: TRBD1
V: TRBV6-5
J: TRBJ1-1
size: -

DNA: TGTGCCAGTAAGGTGTCGGGGGCAGATACGCAGTATTTT
CDR3: CASKVSGADTQYF
length: 13
D: -
V: TRBV19
J: TRBJ2-3
size: few

DNA: TGTGCCAGCAGTCCCGGTAACACTGAAGCTTTCTTT
CDR3: CASSPGNTEAFF
length: 12
D: -
V: TRBV6-1
J: TRBJ1-1
size: -

DNA: TGTGCCAGCAGTGTACAGGGGGCAGTCACAGATACGCAGTATTTT
CDR3: CASSVQGAVTDTQYF
length: 15
D: TRBD1
V: TRBV25-1
J: TRBJ2-3
size: few

DNA: TGTGCCAGCAGCCAAGATCTGATAAGCGGCTACACCTTC
CDR3: CASSQDLISGYTF
length: 13
D: -
V: TRBV14
J: TRBJ1-2
size: -

DNA: TGTGCCTGTACAAAGGGTAGCGGGGCGAATGAGCAGTTCTTC
CDR3: CACTKGSGANEQFF
length: 14
D: TRBD2
V: TRBV27
J: TRBJ2-1
size: once

DNA: TGTGCCAGCAGTCAGGGGGCCAACGAGCAGTACTTC
CDR3: CASSQGANEQYF
length: 12
D: TRBD1
V: TRBV6-1
J: TRBJ2-7
size: once

DNA: TGTGCCAGCACCGGAAACAGCGACAGGGGGGGCGGCTACACCTTC
CDR3: CASTGNSDRGGGYTF
length: 15
D: TRBD1
V: TRBV25-1
J: TRBJ1-2
size: -

DNA: TGTGCCAGCAGTTACTCTCGGACTAGCCTCGAGACCCAGTACTTC
CDR3: CASSYSRTSLETQYF
length: 15
D: TRBD2
V: TRBV6-5
J: TRBJ2-5
size: -

DNA: TGTGCCAGCAGTTTAGAAGGGACTAGCGGCACAGATACGCAGTATTTT
CDR3: CASSLEGTSGTDTQYF
length: 16
D: TRBD2
V: TRBV27
J: TRBJ2-3
size: -

DNA: TGTGCCAGCAGCGGGACCCACAGGGGAGGAACCGGGGAGCTGTTTTTT
CDR3: CASSGTHRGGTGELFF
length: 16
D: -
V: TRBV9
J: TRBJ2-2
size: -

DNA: TGTGCCGAGGAGGACCCTCACAAGCACGAGCAGTACTTC
CDR3: CAEEDPHKHEQYF
length: 13
D: -
V: TRBV11-3
J: TRBJ2-7
size: -

DNA: TGTGCCAGCAGCCCTGGACTAGCGGGGGGAATTCCCTACGAGCAGTACTTC
CDR3: CASSPGLAGGIPYEQYF
length: 17
D: TRBD2
V: TRBV7-3
J: TRBJ2-7
size: -

DNA: TGTGCCAGTACCCCCGGGACTAGCGGTGACCAGTTCTTC
CDR3: CASTPGTSGDQFF
length: 13
D: TRBD2
V: TRBV19
J: TRBJ2-1
size: -

DNA: TGTGCCAGCAGCATACGACTAGCGGGAGAGACCCAGTACTTC
CDR3: CASSIRLAGETQYF
length: 14
D: TRBD2
V: TRBV5-4
J: TRBJ2-5
size: few

DNA: TGTGCCAGCCGAGGGACAGGGGGCATCGGGGAGCTGTTTTTT
CDR3: CASRGTGGIGELFF
length: 14
D: TRBD1
V: TRBV2
J: TRBJ2-2
size: -

DNA: TGCGCCAGCAGCTTGGAGCCTAGCGGGGCCCCAGATACGCAGTATTTT
CDR3: CASSLEPSGAPDTQYF
length: 16
D: TRBD2
V: TRBV5-1
J: TRBJ2-3
size: -

DNA: TGTGCCAGCAGCTTAGGGCATAGGGATACGCAGTATTTT
CDR3: CASSLGHRDTQYF
length: 13
D: -
V: TRBV7-3
J: TRBJ2-3
size: few

DNA: TGTGCCAGCAGCTTAGTAGAGACAGGGGGCCGCTACAATGAGCAGTTCTTC
CDR3: CASSLVETGGRYNEQFF
length: 17
D: TRBD1
V: TRBV11-3
J: TRBJ2-1
size: -

DNA: TGTGCCAGCAGCTTATCCCCGGGACTACTCTCCTACGAGCAGTACTTC
CDR3: CASSLSPGLLSYEQYF
length: 16
D: TRBD2
V: TRBV13
J: TRBJ2-7
size: -

DNA: TGTGCCAGCAGCCTGTCCGGAGTAGACGGCCGTACCGGGGTGGGAAACACCATATATTTT
CDR3: CASSLSGVDGRTGVGNTIYF
length: 20
D: -
V: TRBV9
J: TRBJ1-3
size: -

DNA: TGTGCCAGCAGCCTTAGACTAGCTGTCGAGCAGTACTTC
CDR3: CASSLRLAVEQYF
length: 13
D: TRBD2
V: TRBV11-3
J: TRBJ2-7
size: -